This TCR beta chain comes out of a study of shared clonotypes between healthy human individuals. Study as a whole: Per donor, three plates held CD4 naive cells, three held CD4 memory, two held CD8 naive and one held CD8 memory.

As regards this clone: Its specificity is not known.

CD45RO-negative CD8 cells positively selected for CCR7 made up the naive population, which excluded terminally differentiated effector memory CD45RA+ cells. The CDR3 has 13 amino acids. Germline trimming cut 3 bases from V and 4 bases from J; bases unmatched to any gene: 2. Germline CDR1 reads MNHEY; CDR2 reads SMNVEV (reference sequence). Method: immunoSEQ multiplex PCR; TCRdb's copy keeps in-frame clones and lacks some. The profile shows more than 550,000 clones, 92% of them singletons. Study observations and caveats: For naive CD4 cells, roughly 5% of clonotypes were shared across four donors. What naive subsets generally showed was a larger estimated richness than memory subsets showed.

Input material: naive CD8+ T cells sorted from blood. This chain uses TRBV27 with TRBJ2-5; 7 positions match TRBD2. The sequence was collected from a man between 25 and 39 years old in good health. CDR3 sequence (DNA): TGTGCCAGCAGTTTGGCGGGAGTAGAGACCCAGTACTTC. Its translation: CASSLAGVETQYF.